Listed here are 11 T cell receptor beta chains from one sample, sequenced in a study of shared clonotypes between healthy human individuals (TCRdb year 2020). Library preparation was by the immunoSEQ multiplex PCR assay. What TCRdb holds here is the immuneACCESS table cut down to in-frame rearrangements. Part of the clones is not present; checked against another copy, under half of the missing clones reflect an unresolved V gene, and the others are unexplained. This sample is represented by roughly 1,000,000 clones; around 82% of them were singletons. Of the sample, around 0.61% falls within the top ten clones. The specimen sequenced was memory CD4+ T cells from PBMCs. The cell subset or site label, as the study defines it: CD45RA-negative fraction. These receptors were collected from a man younger than 35 in good health. Some clones in this sample may be carry-over from other donors' samples.

For this clone: Within the sample, other DNA sequences also encode this same CDR3. This chain uses TRBV9 with TRBJ1-4, with D perhaps matching TRBD1 (5 bases). The V and J ends lost 2 bases and 0 bases respectively, with 11 bases between them. The CDR3 extends over 16 amino acids. CDR1 SGDLS and CDR2 YYNGEE come from the germline V gene. The CDR3 protein is CASSVGRTATNEKLFF. In nucleotides, the CDR3 is TGTGCCAGCAGCGTGGGACGGACTGCAACTAATGAAAAACTGTTTTTT. Full variable domain (remainder filled in from reference TRBV9 and TRBJ1-4): DSGVTQTPKHLITATGQRVTLRCSPRSGDLSVYWYQQSLDQGLQFLIQYYNGEERAKGNILERFSAQQFPDLHSELNLSSLELGDSALYFCASSVGRTATNEKLFFGSGTQLSVL.

On this clone itself: With a much larger clone just one base away, this may be a read error. V and J are TRBV7-8 and TRBJ1-2; TRBD1 matches at 9 bases. CDR1 is SGHVS, CDR2 FQNEAQ, per germline. The CDR3 spans 12 residues. V was pared by 3 bases and J by 7 bases, with 0 bases of the junction left unmatched. Written as DNA, the CDR3 is TGTGCCAGCAGCTTGACAGGGGGTGGCTACACCTTC. Its protein is CASSLTGGGYTF.

The chain has TRBV15 and TRBJ2-5; 8 bases are a match to TRBD1. The CDR3 contains 15 residues. J lost 5 bases, V lost 5 bases, and 10 bases had no gene match. The V gene's germline CDR1 is LNHNV and CDR2 YYDKDF (reference sequence). The chain's CDR3 is CATSGDGQGRETQYF. The CDR3 DNA reads as TGTGCCACCAGCGGGGACGGACAGGGAAGGGAGACCCAGTACTTC.

On this clone: This may be a read error: a much more frequent sequence differs by one nucleotide. Other DNA sequences in the same sample also yield this CDR3. The chain links TRBV5-1 to TRBJ2-7; D is perhaps TRBD1 (6 bases). This CDR3 has 12 amino acids. Trimming left V 4 bases short and J 4 bases short, with 9 bases between. Germline CDR1 reads SGHRS; CDR2 reads YFSETQ. DNA for the CDR3: TGCGCCAGCAGCATCACAGGGTACGAGCAGTACTTC. Protein: CASSITGYEQYF.

The genes are TRBV5-4 and TRBJ1-2, with D unresolved. The CDR3 runs 13 residues. The germline V and J ends were trimmed by 3 bases and 8 bases, with 14 bases remaining between them. Germline V lookup: CDR1 SGHNT, CDR2 YYREEE (reference sequence). The CDR3: CASSSDLGSGYTF. The CDR3 nucleotides are TGTGCCAGCAGCTCTGACCTAGGTAGCGGCTACACCTTC. Full variable domain (remainder filled in from reference TRBV5-4 and TRBJ1-2): ETGVTQSPTHLIKTRGQQVTLRCSSQSGHNTVSWYQQALGQGPQFIFQYYREEENGRGNFPPRFSGLQFPNYSSELNVNALELDDSALYLCASSSDLGSGYTFGSGTRLTVV.

The chain is built from TRBV5-4 and TRBJ2-7; no firm D call. Trimming removed 1 base from V and 2 bases from J, with 4 bases in between. This CDR3 has 12 residues. Per the germline V gene, CDR1 is SGHNT and CDR2 is YYREEE (reference sequence). The CDR3 region has the DNA TGTGCCAGCAGCTTGTCACCCTACGAGCAGTACTTC. It codes for CASSLSPYEQYF.

The chain joins TRBV29-1 to TRBJ1-4, with TRBD1 matching over 10 bases. This CDR3 spans 14 amino acids. Per germline, CDR1 SQVTM and CDR2 ANQGSEA. Trimming took 6 bases from V and 4 from J; bases not matched to a gene: 5. CDR3 region: CSVYRTGGNEKLFF. CDR3 bases: TGCAGCGTGTACCGGACAGGGGGTAATGAAAAACTGTTTTTT. The variable domain in full, completed from reference TRBV29-1 and TRBJ1-4, reads SAVISQKPSRDICQRGTSLTIQCQVDSQVTMMFWYRQQPGQSLTLIATANQGSEATYESGFVIDKFPISRPNLTFSTLTVSNMSPEDSSIYLCSVYRTGGNEKLFFGSGTQLSVL.

The chain couples TRBV2 to TRBJ2-5, with 7 positions matching TRBD1. The V and J ends lost 8 bases and 5 bases, in that order; junction bases with no gene match: 5. The CDR3 consists of 12 residues. Germline values: CDR1 SNHLY, CDR2 FYNNEI. CDR3 coding DNA: TGTGCCAGCTCAGGGGGTGGGGAGACCCAGTACTTC. It codes for CASSGGGETQYF.

In DNA form, the CDR3 reads TGTGCCAGCAGCGCCGGGACTAGTGGGGATACGCAGTATTTT. This gives the protein CASSAGTSGDTQYF. The rearrangement links TRBV9 to TRBJ2-3, with 8 bases aligning to TRBD2. V trimming: 3 bases; J trimming: 6 bases; junction bases outside the gene matches: 6. CDR1 is SGDLS and CDR2 is YYNGEE in the germline V gene. There are 14 residues in the CDR3. The entire variable domain, with the rest obtained from reference TRBV9 and TRBJ2-3, is as follows: DSGVTQTPKHLITATGQRVTLRCSPRSGDLSVYWYQQSLDQGLQFLIQYYNGEERAKGNILERFSAQQFPDLHSELNLSSLELGDSALYFCASSAGTSGDTQYFGPGTRLTVL.

Concerning this clone itself: A far bigger clonotype differs at one base, so this is likely a read error. This chain connects TRBV6-5 to TRBJ1-2, with TRBD1 matching over 7 bases. CDR1 and CDR2 from the germline V gene are MNHEY and SVGAGI. J lost 4 bases, V lost 5 bases, and 4 bases had no gene match. The CDR3 is 13 amino acids. CDR3 protein: CASSETGVYGYTF. Written as DNA, the CDR3 is TGTGCCAGCAGTGAAACAGGGGTCTATGGCTACACCTTC.

V usage is TRBV7-9 and J usage is TRBJ2-3; 10 nucleotides match TRBD1. Germline loops: CDR1 SEHNR, CDR2 FQNEAQ (reference sequence). V shed 5 bases, J shed 3 bases, and the junction held 11 bases outside the gene matches. This CDR3 contains 17 residues. This CDR3 reads CASSINAWGQGTDTQYF. The CDR3 coding sequence is TGTGCCAGCAGCATAAACGCGTGGGGACAGGGGACAGATACGCAGTATTTT.